This TCR beta chain was found in a study of PD-1 blockade in classical Hodgkin lymphoma. Described time point: cycle 4 day 1 (C4D1), after less than 7 weeks of nivolumab. Every patient relapsed after autologous stem cell transplantation, and brentuximab vedotin exposure varied. When best responses were assessed, they were complete response, partial response or progressive disease. Profiling relied on immunoSEQ multiplex PCR, and the TCRdb table lists in-frame clones only, not all of them. The table includes roughly 60,000 clones, over 85% detected once. V lost 4 bases and J lost 9; bases outside the gene matches: 16. The CDR3 spans 16 residues. Germline assignment: CDR1 SGHRS and CDR2 YFSETQ.

The TCR sequence derives from a human donor with classical Hodgkin lymphoma. The sample consisted of peripheral blood mononuclear cells (PBMCs), taken before the fourth cycle of nivolumab. The V and J genes are TRBV5-1 and TRBJ2-1; 7 bases map to TRBD2. This CDR3 is CASSTRLAESHGEQFF. CDR3 DNA: TGCGCCAGCAGCACTAGACTAGCTGAGTCGCACGGTGAGCAGTTCTTC.